This entry concerns a single T cell receptor (beta chain). What it binds is unknown. The assay that was used to sequence DNA from cultured CD4+ T cells was the Oncomine TCR Beta short-read assay. TCRdb re-analysed the PCR reads in MiXCR, keeping a single row per CDR3 protein. The sample has some 10,000 distinct CDR3 sequences; roughly 60% are singletons. Treatment indicated: 10-day PBMC culture with coronavirus spike peptide pools or control peptides (ViraFEST assay). Germline-derived CDR1 and CDR2 are ENHRY and SYGVKD. After removal of 5 bases from V and 4 bases from J, the junction contained 10 bases not matched to a gene. The CDR3 runs 15 residues. These data are taken from a study of vaccination and CD4 T cells after COVID-19. Study summary: Convalescents were six males and four females, two of them Hispanic. Blood was drawn a median roughly 79 days post second dose, range 14 to 241. Stimulation of the cells used overlapping spike peptide pools from SARS-CoV-2 and from the common cold coronaviruses HCoV-NL63, HCoV-OC43 and HCoV-229E.

Sequenced sample: CD4+ T cells from blood, cultured in vitro. This chain links TRBV10-3 with TRBJ1-2; 7 nucleotides line up with TRBD1. This TCR derives from a human donor who had recovered from COVID-19. CDR3 protein: CAISKTTGPPYGYTF. CDR3 coding DNA: TGTGCCATCAGTAAAACGACAGGGCCTCCCTATGGCTACACCTTC.